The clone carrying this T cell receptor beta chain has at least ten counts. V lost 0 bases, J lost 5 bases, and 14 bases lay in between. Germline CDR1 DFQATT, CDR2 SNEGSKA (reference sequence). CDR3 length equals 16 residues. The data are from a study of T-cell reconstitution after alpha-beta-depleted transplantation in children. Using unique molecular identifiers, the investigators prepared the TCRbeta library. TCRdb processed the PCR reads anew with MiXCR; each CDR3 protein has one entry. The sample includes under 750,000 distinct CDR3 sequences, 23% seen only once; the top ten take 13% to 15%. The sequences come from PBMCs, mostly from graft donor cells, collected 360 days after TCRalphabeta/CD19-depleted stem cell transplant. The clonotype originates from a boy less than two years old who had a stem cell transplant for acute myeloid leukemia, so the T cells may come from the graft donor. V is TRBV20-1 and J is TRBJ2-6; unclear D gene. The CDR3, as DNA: TGCAGTGCTAGAGATAATTACGACCCGTGGGCCAACGTCCTGACTTTC. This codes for CSARDNYDPWANVLTF.